This T cell receptor (beta chain) was identified during a study of T cell clonotyping in hematopoietic cell transplantation. Using immunoSEQ multiplex PCR, the repertoire was profiled, and TCRdb retains in-frame clones only, with some absent. The data show fewer than 25,000 clones, roughly nine tenths seen once. Regarding this clone: Its matching antigen is unknown.

Time point: recipient sample about 28 days before transplant, after cytoreduction. Samples: about 28 days before transplant, then days 30, 100 and 180 after. The CDR3 loop spans 19 amino acids. The V gene's germline CDR1 is LGHNA and CDR2 YSLEER. The V and J ends lost 0 bases and 0 bases respectively, with 18 bases between them. General study points: Broader posttransplant TCR repertoire diversity was predicted by graft donor and pretransplant recipient Inverse Simpson Index values.

The source of this sequence is a young man with biphenotypic leukemia. Some clones in this sample may be carry-over from other donors' samples. This material consisted of peripheral blood mononuclear cells, taken before stem cell transplant. The chain is built from TRBV4-3 and TRBJ2-1; unclear D gene. The CDR3 is CASSQDSDWTSSSYNEQFF. As DNA, the CDR3 is TGCGCCAGCAGCCAAGATTCCGACTGGACCTCGAGCTCCTACAATGAGCAGTTCTTC.